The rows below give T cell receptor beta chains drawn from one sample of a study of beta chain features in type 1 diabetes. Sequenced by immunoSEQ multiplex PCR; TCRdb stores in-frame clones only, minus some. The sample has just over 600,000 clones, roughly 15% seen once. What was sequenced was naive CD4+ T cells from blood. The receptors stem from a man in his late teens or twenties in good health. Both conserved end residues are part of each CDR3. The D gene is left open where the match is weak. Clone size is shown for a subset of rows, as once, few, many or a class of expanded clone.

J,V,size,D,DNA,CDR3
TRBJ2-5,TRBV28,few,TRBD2,TGTGCCAGCAGCCCTGGGACTAGCGGCTTCCAAGAGACCCAGTACTTC,CASSPGTSGFQETQYF
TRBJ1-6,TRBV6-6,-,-,TGTGCCAGCAGTTACCATCAGGGAGGAAATTCACCCCTCCACTTT,CASSYHQGGNSPLHF
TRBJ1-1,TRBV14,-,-,TGTGCCAGCAGCCAAGACACGCGCACTGAAGCTTTCTTT,CASSQDTRTEAFF
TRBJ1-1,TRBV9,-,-,TGTGCCAGCAGCCCGAACATCGGGGGCACTGAAGCTTTCTTT,CASSPNIGGTEAFF
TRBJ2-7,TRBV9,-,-,TGTGCCAGCAGCCTAGGAAGGCTCTCCTACGAGCAGTACTTC,CASSLGRLSYEQYF
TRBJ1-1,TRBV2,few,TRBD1,TGTGCCAGCGGCCACAGGGGGCTGGCTGAAGCTTTCTTT,CASGHRGLAEAFF
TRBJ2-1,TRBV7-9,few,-,-,CASSWGDGTGKFF
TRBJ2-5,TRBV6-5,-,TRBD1,TGTGCCAGCAGTTACCTTCCGGGACAGGGGTTAGAGACCCAGTACTTC,CASSYLPGQGLETQYF
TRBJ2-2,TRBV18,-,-,TGTGCCAGCTCACCACTAGGTTTGACAGGAGGTGTAATGACCGGGGAGCTGTTTTTT,CASSPLGLTGGVMTGELFF
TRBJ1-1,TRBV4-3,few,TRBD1,TGCGCCAGCAGCCAAAGTACAGGGGGGAGCACTGAAGCTTTCTTT,CASSQSTGGSTEAFF
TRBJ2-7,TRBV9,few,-,TGTGCCAGCAGCGGAGGGAGCTCCTACGAGCAGTACTTC,CASSGGSSYEQYF
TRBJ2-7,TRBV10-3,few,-,TGTGCCATCAGGCGGACTCTCGGCCCCTACGAGCAGTACTTC,CAIRRTLGPYEQYF
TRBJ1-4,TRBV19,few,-,TGTGCCAGTCAAGTGGGAGTAAATGAAAAACTGTTTTTT,CASQVGVNEKLFF
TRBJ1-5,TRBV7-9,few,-,TGTGCCAGCAGCCAAACGGATAATCAGCCCCAGCATTTT,CASSQTDNQPQHF
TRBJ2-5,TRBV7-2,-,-,TGTGCCAGCAGCCAGTCGGCTAGGAAAGAGACCCAGTACTTC,CASSQSARKETQYF
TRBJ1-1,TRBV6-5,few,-,TGTGCCAGCAGTCCTCCGGGACTCCGGAACACTGAAGCTTTCTTT,CASSPPGLRNTEAFF
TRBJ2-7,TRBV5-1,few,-,TGCGCCAGCAGCTTGGCCGGACACTCCTACGAGCAGTACTTC,CASSLAGHSYEQYF
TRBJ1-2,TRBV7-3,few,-,TGTGCCAGCAGCTCCACAGGGCAGGGCTACACCTTC,CASSSTGQGYTF
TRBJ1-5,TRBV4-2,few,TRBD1,TGTGCCAGCAGCCAAGGACAGGGGGTGGCGAATCAGCCCCAGCATTTT,CASSQGQGVANQPQHF
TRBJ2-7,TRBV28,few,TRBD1,TGTGCCAGCAGCAAAGGGACAGGGCCTTTGAGGAACTACTACGAGCAGTACTTC,CASSKGTGPLRNYYEQYF
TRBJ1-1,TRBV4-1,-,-,TGCGCCAGCAGCCAAGATCCGTCCGGGGGCGGGGATGAAGCTTTCTTT,CASSQDPSGGGDEAFF
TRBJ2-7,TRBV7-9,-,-,TGTGCCAGCAGCCCATGGGGGGCCCGTTACGAGCAGTACTTC,CASSPWGARYEQYF
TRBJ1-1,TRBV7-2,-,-,TGTGCCAGCAGCCCCCTTCAAGGCACTGAAGCTTTCTTT,CASSPLQGTEAFF
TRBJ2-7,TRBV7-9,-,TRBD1,TGTGCCAGCAGCCACGGAGCGGACAGGGGGGACGCCTACGAGCAGTACTTC,CASSHGADRGDAYEQYF
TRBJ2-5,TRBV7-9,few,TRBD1,TGTGCCAGCAGGTCCGGACAGGGTCCCAAGGAGACCCAGTACTTC,CASRSGQGPKETQYF
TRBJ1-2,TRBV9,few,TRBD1,TGTGCCAGCAGCTTCGGCCCCGTGGGACAGGAGGGAGGCTACACCTTC,CASSFGPVGQEGGYTF
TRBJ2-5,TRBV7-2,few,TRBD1,TGTGCCAGCAGCTCCAGGACAGGGCGAGAGACCCAGTACTTC,CASSSRTGRETQYF
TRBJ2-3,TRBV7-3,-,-,TGTGCCAGCAGCTTAACGTGGATATCAGATACGCAGTATTTT,CASSLTWISDTQYF
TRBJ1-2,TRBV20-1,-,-,TGCAGTGCTAGCTTAAACTATGGCTACACCTTC,CSASLNYGYTF
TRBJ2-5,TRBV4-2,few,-,TGTGCCAGCAGCCGAAACAGGGAGACCCAGTACTTC,CASSRNRETQYF
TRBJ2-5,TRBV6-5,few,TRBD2,TGTGCCAGCAGACGGACTAGCGGGGGAAAAGAGACCCAGTACTTC,CASRRTSGGKETQYF
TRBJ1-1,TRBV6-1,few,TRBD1,TGTGCCAGCAGAGGGGGCGGCGTCACTGAAGCTTTCTTT,CASRGGGVTEAFF
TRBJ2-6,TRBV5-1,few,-,TGCGCCAGCAGCTTGCTGGGCTCTGGGGCCAACGTCCTGACTTTC,CASSLLGSGANVLTF
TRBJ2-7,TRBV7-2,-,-,TGTGCCAGCCGGCGGGCGGGAAACTACGAGCAGTACTTC,CASRRAGNYEQYF
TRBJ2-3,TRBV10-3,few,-,TGTGCCATCACCCAGGTTCTAGGTAGCACAGATACGCAGTATTTT,CAITQVLGSTDTQYF
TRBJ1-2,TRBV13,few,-,TGTGCCAGCAGCTTAGGGCCGGATGGGTATGGCTACACCTTC,CASSLGPDGYGYTF
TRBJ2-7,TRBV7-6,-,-,TGTGCCAGCAGCTTAGGAGGGCGGCGGGCCAGCTACGAGCAGTACTTC,CASSLGGRRASYEQYF
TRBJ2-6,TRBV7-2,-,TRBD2,TGTGCCAGCAGCCTCGCGGTAGCGGGGTCGTCTGGGGCCAACGTCCTGACTTTC,CASSLAVAGSSGANVLTF
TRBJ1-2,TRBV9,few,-,TGTGCCAGCAGCGGGCAGACGCAGCTCTCCTATGGCTACACCTTC,CASSGQTQLSYGYTF
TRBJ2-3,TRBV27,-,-,TGTGCCAGCTGGGAAAACAGGATAGTGAACACAGATACGCAGTATTTT,CASWENRIVNTDTQYF
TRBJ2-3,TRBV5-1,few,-,TGCGCCAGCAGCGCAAGCACAGATACGCAGTATTTT,CASSASTDTQYF
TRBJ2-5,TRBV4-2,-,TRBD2,TGTGCCAGCAGCCAGCTCGGGACTAGCGGGGGGGAGACCCAGTACTTC,CASSQLGTSGGETQYF
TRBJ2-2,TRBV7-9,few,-,TGTGCCAGCAGCTTAGCGGCACGGAAGAACACCGGGGAGCTGTTTTTT,CASSLAARKNTGELFF
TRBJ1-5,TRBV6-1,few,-,TGTGCCAGCAGTGAAGCGCTGGGAGAGAATCAGCCCCAGCATTTT,CASSEALGENQPQHF
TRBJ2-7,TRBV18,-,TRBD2,TGTGCCAGCTCACCACTCGGGGGGTCGGCCTACGAGCAGTACTTC,CASSPLGGSAYEQYF
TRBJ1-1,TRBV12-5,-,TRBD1,TGTGCTAGTGGTTTGGTATTAGGGACAGGGGATCTTGAAGCTTTCTTT,CASGLVLGTGDLEAFF
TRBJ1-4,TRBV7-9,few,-,TGTGCCAGCAGCCCAGGGGCTGCAACTAATGAAAAACTGTTTTTT,CASSPGAATNEKLFF